Sequencing of this T cell receptor beta chain was carried out in a study of human CD8 memory T cell subsets. Germline V gene sequence: CDR1 SGHRS, CDR2 YFSETQ. The CDR3 has 14 amino acids. Construction of TCR beta libraries was accomplished by means of UMI-labeled 5' RACE. TCRdb reanalyzed the 5' RACE reads, giving one entry per CDR3 protein sequence and no DNA. Its listing shows about 10,000 distinct CDR3 sequences. The chain uses TRBV5-1 and TRBJ2-3; the TCRdb D gene call, TRBD2, has no DNA to confirm it. This receptor was taken from a human donor in good health. Sequencing was performed on CD8+ T cells from PBMCs. The CDR3 sequence is CASSLRVRQPTQYF.